This TCR beta chain stems from a study of shared clonotypes between healthy human individuals. CD45RO negativity and positive selection for CCR7 defined naive CD8 cells, a population that excluded terminally differentiated effector memory CD45RA+ cells. Within Nashville, Tennessee resided all donors, each a Caucasian adult. The CDR3 loop spans 15 amino acids. The germline V gene has CDR1 SGDLS and CDR2 YYNGEE. V was pared by 3 bases and J by 0 bases, with 5 bases of the junction left unmatched. A 200 ng quantity of DNA, some 30,000 T cell genomes, went into the sorted-subset replicate PCRs. TCRdb keeps only in-frame clones here, not all; method: immunoSEQ multiplex PCR. In the table there are about 2 million clones, about 95% of which are singletons.

This clonotype was sampled from a man aged 18 to 30 in good health. The genes are TRBV9 and TRBJ2-5, with 7 bases matching TRBD1. The sample comprised naive CD8+ T cells sorted from blood. The CDR3: CASSAWDSYQETQYF. Here the CDR3 DNA reads TGTGCCAGCAGCGCCTGGGACAGTTACCAAGAGACCCAGTACTTC.